A single sample gave rise to the 3 T cell receptor beta chains below, sequenced in a study of T cell repertoires in cytomegalovirus infection. TCRdb called the reads again in MiXCR, with one record for every CDR3 protein. The table lists 310,000 or so distinct CDR3 sequences, 25% of them singletons. Their antigens are not known. This sample comprised cultured PBMCs, obtained from culture after CMV antigen stimulation. Receptor source: a human donor in good health (CMV status not recorded). Some clones in this sample may be carry-over from other donors' samples.

This clonotype turned up a few times. The rearrangement joins TRBV12-3 or TRBV12-4 to TRBJ1-1; D is ambiguous. The CDR3 consists of 12 residues. V was pared by 3 bases and J by 11 bases, with 13 bases between. CDR3 sequence reads: CASSFRSVPAFF. DNA for the CDR3: TGTGCCAGCAGTTTTCGCTCTGTCCCGGCTTTCTTT.

The chain has TRBV12-3 or TRBV12-4 and TRBJ1-6; D gene ambiguous. The CDR3 has 14 residues. The germline V and J ends were trimmed by 7 bases and 10 bases, with 17 bases remaining between them. DNA for the CDR3: TGTGCCAGCAACCCGGACGGAGCGGGCTCACCCCTCCACTTT. Translated: CASNPDGAGSPLHF.

This clonotype was seen ten or more times. The J gene is TRBJ2-7, the V gene TRBV7-9, with D tentatively TRBD2 (5 bases). Germline values: CDR1 SEHNR, CDR2 FQNEAQ (reference sequence). V was pared by 8 bases and J by 3 bases, with 17 bases between. This CDR3 is 14 amino acids long. The CDR3 DNA reads as TGTGCCAGCTTTGAAATAGCGAGAGACTACGAGCAGTACGTC. This gives the protein CASFEIARDYEQYV.